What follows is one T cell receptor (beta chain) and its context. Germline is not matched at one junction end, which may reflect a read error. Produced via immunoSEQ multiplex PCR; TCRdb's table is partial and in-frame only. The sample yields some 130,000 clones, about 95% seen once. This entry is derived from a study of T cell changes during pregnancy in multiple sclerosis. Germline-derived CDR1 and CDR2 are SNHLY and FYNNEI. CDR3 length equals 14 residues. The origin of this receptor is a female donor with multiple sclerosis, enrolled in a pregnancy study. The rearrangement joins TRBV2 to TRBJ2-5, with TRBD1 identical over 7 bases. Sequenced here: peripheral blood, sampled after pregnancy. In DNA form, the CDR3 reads TGTGCCAGCAGCGTATCCTCAGCCGTAGGGGACAGCGACTTC. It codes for CASSVSSAVGDSDF.